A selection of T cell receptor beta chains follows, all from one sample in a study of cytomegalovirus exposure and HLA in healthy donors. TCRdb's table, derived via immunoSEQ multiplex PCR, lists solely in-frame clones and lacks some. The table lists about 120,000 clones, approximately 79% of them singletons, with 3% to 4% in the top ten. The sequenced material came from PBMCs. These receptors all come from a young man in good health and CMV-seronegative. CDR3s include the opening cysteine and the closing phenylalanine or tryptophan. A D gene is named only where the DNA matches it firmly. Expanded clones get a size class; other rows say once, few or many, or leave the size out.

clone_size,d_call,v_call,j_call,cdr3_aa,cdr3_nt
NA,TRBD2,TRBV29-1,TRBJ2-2,CSVEEPSGGARELFF,TGCAGCGTTGAAGAGCCTAGCGGGGGGGCCAGGGAGCTGTTTTTT
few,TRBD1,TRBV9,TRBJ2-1,CASSYRGNYNEQFF,TGTGCCAGCAGCTACAGGGGGAACTACAATGAGCAGTTCTTC
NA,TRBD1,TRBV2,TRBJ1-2,CASSAETGSGYTF,TGTGCCAGCAGTGCTGAGACAGGGAGCGGCTACACCTTC
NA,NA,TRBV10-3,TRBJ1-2,CAIRLRSAGYTF,TGTGCCATTCGACTTCGGTCCGCGGGCTACACCTTC
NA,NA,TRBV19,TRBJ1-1,CASSPYRRPEAFF,TGTGCCAGTAGTCCCTATAGGAGGCCTGAAGCTTTCTTT
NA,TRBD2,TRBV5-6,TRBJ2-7,CASSFAGGEISYEQYF,TGTGCCAGCAGCTTCGCCGGGGGGGAGATCTCCTACGAGCAGTACTTC
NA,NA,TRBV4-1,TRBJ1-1,CASSQERRVQAGAEAFF,TGCGCCAGCAGCCAAGAGCGGCGGGTTCAGGCGGGAGCTGAAGCTTTCTTT
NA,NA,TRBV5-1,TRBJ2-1,CASSIHGRGSYNEQFF,TGCGCCAGCAGCATTCATGGGAGGGGGTCCTACAATGAGCAGTTCTTC
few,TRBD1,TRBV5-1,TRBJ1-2,CASSKGQGTYYTF,TGCGCCAGCAGCAAGGGACAGGGGACCTACTACACCTTC
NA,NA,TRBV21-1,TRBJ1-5,CASGQTSNQPQHF,TGTGCCAGCGGCCAAACTAGCAATCAGCCCCAGCATTTT
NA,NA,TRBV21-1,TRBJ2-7,CASSKELARYEQYF,TGTGCCAGCAGCAAAGAACTTGCACGTTACGAGCAGTACTTC
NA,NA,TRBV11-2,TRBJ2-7,CASSPQGLMESSYEQYF,TGTGCCAGCAGCCCCCAGGGTCTGATGGAGAGCTCCTACGAGCAGTACTTC
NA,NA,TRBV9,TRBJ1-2,CASSVPRQGYTF,TGTGCCAGCAGCGTGCCCCGACAAGGCTACACCTTC
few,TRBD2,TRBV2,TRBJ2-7,CASSEERGPHEQYF,TGTGCCAGCAGTGAAGAGCGGGGACCCCACGAGCAGTACTTC
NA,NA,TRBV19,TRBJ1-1,CASSISDLNTEAFF,TGTGCCAGTAGTATCTCAGATTTGAACACTGAAGCTTTCTTT
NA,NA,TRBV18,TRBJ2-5,CASSPSSSETQYF,TGTGCCAGCTCACCTTCCTCCTCGGAGACCCAGTACTTC
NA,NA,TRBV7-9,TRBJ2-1,CSSSLVARNNEQFF,TGTTCCAGCAGCTTAGTAGCGAGGAACAATGAGCAGTTCTTC
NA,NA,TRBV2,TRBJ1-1,CASSDSETENTEAFF,TGTGCCAGCAGTGATTCTGAAACAGAGAACACTGAGGCTTTCTTT